This T cell receptor beta chain was identified during a study of T-cell memory formation after mild COVID-19. This clonotype was counted many times. V lost 3 bases, J lost 9 bases, and 8 bases lay in between. Per the germline V gene, CDR1 is MNHNS and CDR2 is SASEGT. This CDR3 contains 12 residues. TCRdb re-derived calls from the 5' RACE reads in MiXCR, one entry per CDR3 protein. This sample yields 380,000 or so distinct CDR3 sequences, of which approximately 15% are seen a single time; around a fifth belongs to the top ten. This sequence originates from a man aged 18 to 30 who had mild COVID-19 (a few samples of this study predate the infection). Cell type and time point are not known. The chain links TRBV6-1 to TRBJ2-2; D ambiguous. The sequenced sample consisted of PBMCs or a T cell subset sorted from them (not recorded which). CDR3 DNA: TGTGCCAGCAGTGATTGGACCCGGGAGCTGTTTTTT. It yields the protein CASSDWTRELFF.